Shown below are 2 T cell receptor beta chains from a single sample sequenced in a study of CD8 T cells in ankylosing spondylitis. TCRdb processed the 5' RACE reads anew with MiXCR; each CDR3 protein has one entry. Of 200,000 to 250,000 distinct CDR3 sequences in the sample, more than 25% were seen once. Sequencing was performed on blood, either unsorted or a sorted T cell fraction (not recorded which). The receptor set was obtained from a male donor with ankylosing spondylitis or in good health (not recorded which).

This clonotype occurred many times. The J gene is TRBJ1-6, the V gene TRBV25-1, with D unresolved. Germline CDR1 is MGHDK and CDR2 is SYGVNS. The CDR3 has 11 residues. V lost 3 bases to trimming and J lost 9 bases, with 3 bases between them. The CDR3 DNA reads TGTGCCAGCAGTGAGGGTTCACCCCTCCACTTT. As protein: CASSEGSPLHF.

The table lists this clonotype with many counts. This chain uses TRBV5-6 with TRBJ2-2; 8 positions agree with TRBD1. The CDR3 loop spans 16 amino acids. Germline CDR1 reads SGHDT; CDR2 reads YYEEEE. With V trimmed by 5 bases and J by 3 bases, 9 bases remained unmatched. Written as DNA, the CDR3 is TGTGCCAGCAGTCGTTGGCAGGGGGCGTACACCGGGGAGCTGTTTTTT. Protein: CASSRWQGAYTGELFF.